Listed here are 9 T cell receptor beta chains from one sample, sequenced in a study of shared clonotypes between healthy human individuals. The table came from immunoSEQ multiplex PCR; TCRdb's copy has only in-frame clones and leaves some out. The data show about 870,000 clones, 85% to 95% seen once. CD45RO-negative CD8 cells positively selected for CCR7 made up the naive population, which excluded terminally differentiated effector memory CD45RA+ cells. The material sequenced was naive CD8+ T cells sorted from blood. Receptor source: a man aged 25 to 45 in good health.

This chain joins TRBV7-8 and TRBJ1-4; tentatively, D is TRBD1 (5 bases). Germline V gene data show CDR1 as SGHVS and CDR2 as FQNEAQ. This CDR3 region has 15 residues. With 2 bases removed from V and 2 bases from J, the gap between germline ends came to 9 bases. CDR3 nucleotide sequence: TGTGCCAGCAGCTTATTAGGGGAGACTAATGAAAAACTGTTTTTT. Translating it yields CASSLLGETNEKLFF.

CDR3 coding DNA: TGCAGCGCCACCGGGACTAGCACCACCGGGACCCAGTACTTC. The encoded protein is CSATGTSTTGTQYF. V usage is TRBV29-1 and J usage is TRBJ2-5; 9 bases agree with TRBD2. This CDR3 region has 14 residues. J gave up 7 bases and V 7 bases, and 13 bases lay outside the gene matches. CDR1 and CDR2 from the germline V gene are SQVTM and ANQGSEA.

This clone has a single count. This sequence joins TRBV7-9 and TRBJ1-2; D perhaps matches TRBD1 (6 bases). Germline lookup yields CDR1 SEHNR and CDR2 FQNEAQ (reference sequence). The V end was cut by 7 bases, the J end by 6 bases, with 12 bases between. This CDR3 is 12 amino acids long. The CDR3 region is CASTSDSHGYTF. In DNA, the CDR3 is TGTGCCAGCACCTCGGACAGTCATGGCTACACCTTC.

This chain connects TRBV11-2 to TRBJ2-1; D may be TRBD1 (7 bases). V lost 0 bases to trimming and J lost 6 bases, with 18 bases between them. There are 17 residues in the CDR3. Germline lookup yields CDR1 SGHAT and CDR2 FQNNGV. The CDR3 sequence: CASSLEPQGGGFNEQFF. In nucleotides, the CDR3 is TGTGCCAGCAGCTTAGAACCCCAGGGGGGAGGATTCAATGAGCAGTTCTTC.

The chain combines TRBV2 with TRBJ2-3; TRBD2 matches 7 bases. The germline CDR1 and CDR2 sequences are SNHLY and FYNNEI. This CDR3 is built from 16 residues. With 1 base clipped from V and 0 bases from J, the junction kept 4 bases outside the gene matches. This CDR3 reads CASSEGLAASTDTQYF. CDR3 sequence (DNA): TGTGCCAGCAGTGAAGGGCTAGCGGCTAGCACAGATACGCAGTATTTT.

V usage is TRBV19 and J usage is TRBJ2-7; D not certain. CDR3 length: 15 residues. Germline CDR1 and CDR2: LNHDA and SQIVND (reference sequence). V was clipped by 3 bases and J by 0 bases, with 12 bases between them. The CDR3 DNA reads TGTGCCAGTAGTATTTCGGGCCATAGCTCCTACGAGCAGTACTTC. It codes for CASSISGHSSYEQYF.

J is TRBJ2-3 and V is TRBV5-1, with D possibly called TRBD1 or TRBD2 (5 bases each). Germline loops: CDR1 SGHRS, CDR2 YFSETQ. This CDR3 contains 15 residues. V dropped 3 bases and J dropped 4 bases, with 15 bases sitting between them. Here the CDR3 reads CASSSTGPSADTQYF. The CDR3 region has the DNA TGCGCCAGCAGCTCCACGGGGCCCTCGGCAGATACGCAGTATTTT.

The rearrangement links TRBV10-3 to TRBJ2-1; 12 bases are a match to TRBD2. CDR1 ENHRY and CDR2 SYGVKD come from the germline V gene. Trimming took 6 bases from V and 2 from J; bases not matched to a gene: 11. The CDR3 loop spans 18 amino acids. As DNA, the CDR3 is TGTGCCATCAGGAGACTAGCGGGAGATTCAGGCCCCTACAATGAGCAGTTCTTC. This sequence encodes CAIRRLAGDSGPYNEQFF.

The J gene is TRBJ1-4, the V gene TRBV13; 11 nucleotides match TRBD1. The V and J ends lost 5 bases and 7 bases, in that order; junction bases with no gene match: 9. CDR3 length: 16 amino acids. Germline-derived CDR1 and CDR2 are PRHDT and FYEKMQ (reference sequence). The CDR3, as DNA: TGTGCCAGCAGCAGGAAGGACAGGGGGCTCTTTGAAAAACTGTTTTTT. Amino acid sequence: CASSRKDRGLFEKLFF.